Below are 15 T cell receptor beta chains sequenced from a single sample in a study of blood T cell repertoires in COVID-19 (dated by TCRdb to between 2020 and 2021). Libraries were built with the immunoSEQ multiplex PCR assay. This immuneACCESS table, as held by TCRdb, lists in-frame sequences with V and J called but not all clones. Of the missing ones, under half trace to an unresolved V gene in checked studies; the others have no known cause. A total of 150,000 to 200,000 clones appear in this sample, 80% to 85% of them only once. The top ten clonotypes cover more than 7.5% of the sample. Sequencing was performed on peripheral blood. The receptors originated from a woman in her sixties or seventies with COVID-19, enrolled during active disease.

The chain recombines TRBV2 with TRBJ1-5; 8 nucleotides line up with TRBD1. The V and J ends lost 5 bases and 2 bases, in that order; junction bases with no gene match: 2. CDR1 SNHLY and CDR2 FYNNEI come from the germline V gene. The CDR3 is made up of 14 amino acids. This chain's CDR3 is CASSMDRGNQPQHF. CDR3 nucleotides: TGTGCCAGCAGTATGGACAGGGGCAATCAGCCCCAGCATTTT.

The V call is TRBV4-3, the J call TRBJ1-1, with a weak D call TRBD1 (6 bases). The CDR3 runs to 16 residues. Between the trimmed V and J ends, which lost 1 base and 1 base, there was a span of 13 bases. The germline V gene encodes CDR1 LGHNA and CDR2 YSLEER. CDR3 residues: CASSQGPQTGNTEAFF. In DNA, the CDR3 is TGCGCCAGCAGCCAAGGCCCCCAGACAGGGAACACTGAAGCTTTCTTT.

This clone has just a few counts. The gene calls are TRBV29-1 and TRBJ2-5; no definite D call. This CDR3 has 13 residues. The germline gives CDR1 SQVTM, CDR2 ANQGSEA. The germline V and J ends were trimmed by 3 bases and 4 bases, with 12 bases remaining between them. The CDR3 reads CSVDQSSAETQYF. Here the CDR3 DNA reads TGCAGCGTTGACCAGTCTAGTGCAGAGACCCAGTACTTC.

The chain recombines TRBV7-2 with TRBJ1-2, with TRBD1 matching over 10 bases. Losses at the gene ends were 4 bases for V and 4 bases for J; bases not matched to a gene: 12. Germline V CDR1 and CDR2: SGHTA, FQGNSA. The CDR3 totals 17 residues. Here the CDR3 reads CASSSPRGTGDIYGYTF. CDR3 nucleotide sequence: TGTGCCAGCAGCTCCCCCCGAGGGACAGGGGACATCTATGGCTACACCTTC.

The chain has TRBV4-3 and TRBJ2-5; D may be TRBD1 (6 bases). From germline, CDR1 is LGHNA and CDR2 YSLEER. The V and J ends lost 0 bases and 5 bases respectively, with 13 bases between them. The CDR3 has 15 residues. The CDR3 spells CASSQDRQGFETQYF. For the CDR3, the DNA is TGCGCCAGCAGCCAAGATCGCCAGGGGTTTGAGACCCAGTACTTC.

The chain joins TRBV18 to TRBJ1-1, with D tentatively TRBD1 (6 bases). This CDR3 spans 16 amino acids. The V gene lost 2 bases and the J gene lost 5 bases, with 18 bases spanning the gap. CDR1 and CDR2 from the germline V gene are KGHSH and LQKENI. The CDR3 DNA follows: TGTGCCAGCTCACCAAGCAGGGGATCGAGTGGAACTGAAGCTTTCTTT. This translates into CASSPSRGSSGTEAFF.

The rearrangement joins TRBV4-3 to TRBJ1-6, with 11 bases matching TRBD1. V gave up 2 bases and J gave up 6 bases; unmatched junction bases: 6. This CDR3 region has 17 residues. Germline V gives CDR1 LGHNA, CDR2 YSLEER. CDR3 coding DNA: TGCGCCAGCAGCCAAAAAGGGACAGGGGGTGGTAATTCACCCCTCCACTTT. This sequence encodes CASSQKGTGGGNSPLHF.

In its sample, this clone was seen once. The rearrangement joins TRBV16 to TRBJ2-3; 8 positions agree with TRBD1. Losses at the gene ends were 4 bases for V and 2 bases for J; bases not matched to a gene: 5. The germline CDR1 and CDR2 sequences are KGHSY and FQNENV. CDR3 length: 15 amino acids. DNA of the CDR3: TGTGCCAGCAGCCGCGCAGGGGGCTACACAGATACGCAGTATTTT. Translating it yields CASSRAGGYTDTQYF.

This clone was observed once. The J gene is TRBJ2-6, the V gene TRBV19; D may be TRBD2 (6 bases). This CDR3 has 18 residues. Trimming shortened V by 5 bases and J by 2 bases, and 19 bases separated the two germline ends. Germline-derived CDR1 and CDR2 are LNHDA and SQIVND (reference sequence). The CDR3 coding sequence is TGTGCCAGTAGTTTGTTAGCGGCCAACAACCCTGGGGCCAACGTCCTGACTTTC. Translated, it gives CASSLLAANNPGANVLTF.

The CDR3 DNA reads as TGTGCCAGCAGCGTAGTAGGGACTAGCGGGAGCGAGCAGTACTTC. This translates into CASSVVGTSGSEQYF. The J gene is TRBJ2-7, the V gene TRBV9; 14 bases fit TRBD2. CDR3 size: 15 residues. Germline trimming cut 0 bases from V and 6 bases from J; bases unmatched to any gene: 2. Per germline, CDR1 SGDLS and CDR2 YYNGEE.

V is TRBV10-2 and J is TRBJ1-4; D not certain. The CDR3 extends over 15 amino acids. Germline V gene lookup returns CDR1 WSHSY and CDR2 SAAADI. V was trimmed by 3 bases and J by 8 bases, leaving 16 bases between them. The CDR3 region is CASSDTTLGKEKLFF. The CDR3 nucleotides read TGCGCCAGCAGTGACACAACCCTCGGGAAGGAAAAACTGTTTTTT.

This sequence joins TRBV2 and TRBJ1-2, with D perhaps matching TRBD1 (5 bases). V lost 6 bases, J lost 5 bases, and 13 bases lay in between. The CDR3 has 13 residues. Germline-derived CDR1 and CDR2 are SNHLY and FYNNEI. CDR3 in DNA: TGTGCCAGCAGAGAGACAGTGTTATATGGCTACACCTTC. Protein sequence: CASRETVLYGYTF.

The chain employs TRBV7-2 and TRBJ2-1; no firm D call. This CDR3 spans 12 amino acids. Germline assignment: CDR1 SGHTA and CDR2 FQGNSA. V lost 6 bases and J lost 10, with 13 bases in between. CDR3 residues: CASSLLVREQFF. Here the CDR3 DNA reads TGTGCCAGCAGTCTCTTAGTGAGGGAGCAGTTCTTC.

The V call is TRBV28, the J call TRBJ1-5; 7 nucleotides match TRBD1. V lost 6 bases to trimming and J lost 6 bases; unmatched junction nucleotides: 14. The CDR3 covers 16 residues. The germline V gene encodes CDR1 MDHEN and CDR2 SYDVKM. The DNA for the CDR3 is TGTGCCAGCAGCAACGCGGGACAGTTCTTGGGTCAGCCCCAGCATTTT. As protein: CASSNAGQFLGQPQHF.

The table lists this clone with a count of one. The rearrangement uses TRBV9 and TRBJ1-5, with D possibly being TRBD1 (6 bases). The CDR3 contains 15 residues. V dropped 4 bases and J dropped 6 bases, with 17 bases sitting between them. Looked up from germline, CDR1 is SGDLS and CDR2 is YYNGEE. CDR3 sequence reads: CASSPTSGGVQPQHF. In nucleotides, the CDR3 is TGTGCCAGCAGCCCAACGTCGGGGGGCGTTCAGCCCCAGCATTTT.